These T cell receptor beta chains were read from a single sample in a study of T cells expressing NK-cell markers. TCRdb reprocessed the 5' RACE reads and keeps a single row for each CDR3 protein, giving no DNA. Its listing shows under 500,000 distinct CDR3 sequences. The sample consisted of blood T cells: a sorted CD56 or NKG2C T cell subset, CD4+ or CD8+ T cells, or bulk PBMC T cells (not recorded which). The receptor set was obtained from a woman aged 18 to 69 in good health. CDR3s include the opening cysteine and the closing phenylalanine or tryptophan.

>TRBJ1-6|TRBV4-3
CASSQVGAGVYNSPLHF
>TRBJ2-1|TRBV20-1
CSARDGGRLDNEQFF
>TRBJ1-6|TRBV3-1
CASSPRDRINSPLHF
>TRBJ2-2|TRBV27
CASLGQKNTGELFF
>TRBJ2-1|TRBV12-3/TRBV12-4
CASSLRREGEQFF
>TRBJ2-7|TRBV2
CASSGGLADPYEQYF
>TRBJ2-5|TRBV12-3/TRBV12-4
CASSLISGGLGETQYF
>TRBJ2-7|TRBV25-1
CASSEAGTFSYEQYF
>TRBJ2-2|TRBV25-1
CASSESVLTTGELFF
>TRBJ2-1|TRBV11-2
CASSLIRQGNEQFF
>TRBJ1-3|TRBV20-1
CSASWGVEGNTIYF
>TRBJ2-3|TRBV12-5
CASGLWGPDTQYF
>TRBJ2-1|TRBV24-1
CATELQSSYNEQFF
>TRBJ2-3|TRBV6-1
CASYGGGSVTQYF
>TRBJ2-3|TRBV12-3/TRBV12-4
CASSPMLGGDTQYF
>TRBJ1-1|TRBV5-5
CASSFMRRVGAEAFF
>TRBJ1-5|TRBV5-1
CASSPGQNQPQHF
>TRBJ2-7|TRBV7-9
CASSPNGRGSYEQYF
>TRBJ1-1|TRBV30
CAWSGKGAGAFF
>TRBJ1-2|TRBV20-1
CSARTQGYYGYTF
>TRBJ2-7|TRBV29-1
CSVFLAGQSNYEQYF
>TRBJ2-7|TRBV7-2
CASSLGGGTNDEYF
>TRBJ2-3|TRBV6-2/TRBV6-3
CASSNRDSNTDTQYF
>TRBJ2-7|TRBV24-1
CATEGLSYEQYF
>TRBJ2-2|TRBV14
CASSQDGGAGELFF
>TRBJ2-3|TRBV4-3
CASSQDILAGKDTQYF
>TRBJ1-5|TRBV7-2
CASSVTRDRSNQPQHF
>TRBJ2-3|TRBV5-4
CASSLGQGRIDTQYF
>TRBJ1-1|TRBV5-6
CASSLGWPPPSITEAFF